This T cell receptor beta chain originates from a study of blood T cells in healthy people across ages. Study-level information: Per two T cells, template switching captured roughly one barcoded beta molecule.

With regard to this clonotype: Its antigen is as yet unknown. Compared with germline, one end of the junction differs, possibly owing to a read error.

Through a sample-barcoded 5' primer and a J-beta primer mix, a second PCR was run for roughly 6 to 11 cycles. Each CDR3 protein gets one entry after TCRdb re-called the 5' RACE reads with MiXCR. Seen here are roughly 570,000 distinct CDR3 sequences, approximately 25% observed once, and the top ten hold around 20%. This CDR3 spans 15 amino acids. The V gene's germline CDR1 is SSHAT and CDR2 FNYEAQ (reference sequence). Study-level results: Measured against age, TCR beta diversity per million T cells decreased in a roughly linear manner. Whereas aged donors had fewer naive CD4+ cells, long-lived donors had more of them and higher diversity.

The sequencing input was blood. This TCR derives from a woman in her 70s in good health. The chain combines TRBV7-7 with TRBJ1-4, with 12 nucleotides matching TRBD1. The CDR3 loop is CASSPGTGGFEKLFF. Here the CDR3 DNA reads TGTGCTAGCAGCCCAGGGACAGGGGGCTTTGAAAAACTGTTTTTT. The full variable domain, rest sourced from reference TRBV7-7 and TRBJ1-4, is GAGVSQSPRYKVTKRGQDVTLRCDPISSHATLYWYQQALGQGPEFLTYFNYEAQPDKSGLPSDRFSAERPEGSISTLTIQRTEQRDSAMYRCASSPGTGGFEKLFFGSGTQLSVL.